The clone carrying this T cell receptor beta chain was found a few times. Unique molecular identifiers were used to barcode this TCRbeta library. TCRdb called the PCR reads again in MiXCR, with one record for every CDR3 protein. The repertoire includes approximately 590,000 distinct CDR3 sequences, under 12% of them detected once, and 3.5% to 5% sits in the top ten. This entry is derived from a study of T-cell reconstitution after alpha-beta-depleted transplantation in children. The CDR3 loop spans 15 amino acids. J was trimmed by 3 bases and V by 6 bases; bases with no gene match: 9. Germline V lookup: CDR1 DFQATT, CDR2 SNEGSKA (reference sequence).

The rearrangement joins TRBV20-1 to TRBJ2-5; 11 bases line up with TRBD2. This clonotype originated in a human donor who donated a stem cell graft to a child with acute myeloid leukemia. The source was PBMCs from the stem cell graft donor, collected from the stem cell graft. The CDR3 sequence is CSAQRGLADKETQYF. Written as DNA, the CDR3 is TGCAGTGCCCAGCGGGGACTAGCGGATAAAGAGACCCAGTACTTC.